The sequence of this TCR beta chain was determined in a study of PD-L1 blockade in urothelial cancer. Across the study: Bladder-origin urothelial cancer in males described about 90% of the 29 patients.

Germline V lookup: CDR1 LNHDA, CDR2 SQIVND (reference sequence). The CDR3 extends over 16 amino acids. Germline trimming cut 6 bases from V and 2 bases from J; bases unmatched to any gene: 7. The data were produced by immunoSEQ multiplex PCR, yet TCRdb's version contains in-frame clones alone and is incomplete. The sample carries more than 80,000 clones, roughly 80% recorded once. Patients' cancers were locally advanced or metastatic urothelial carcinomas. The J gene is TRBJ2-5, the V gene TRBV19, with TRBD2 matching over 12 bases. Specimen: PBMCs, collected around atezolizumab (anti-PD-L1) treatment. The sequence came from a man between 65 and 85 years old with urothelial cancer. The CDR3 region has the DNA TGTGCCAGTAGCATCAGACTAGCGGGGGTTCAAGAGACCCAGTACTTC. Protein sequence: CASSIRLAGVQETQYF.